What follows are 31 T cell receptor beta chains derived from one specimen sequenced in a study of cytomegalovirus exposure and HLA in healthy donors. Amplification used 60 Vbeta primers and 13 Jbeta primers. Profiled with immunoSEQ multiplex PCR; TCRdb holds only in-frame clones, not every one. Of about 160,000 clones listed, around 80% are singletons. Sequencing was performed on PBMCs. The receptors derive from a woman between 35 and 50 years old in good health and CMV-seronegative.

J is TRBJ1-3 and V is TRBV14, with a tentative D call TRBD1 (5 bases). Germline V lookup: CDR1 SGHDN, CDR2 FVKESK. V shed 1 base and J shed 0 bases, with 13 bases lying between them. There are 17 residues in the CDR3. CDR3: CASSQVKGLSSGNTIYF. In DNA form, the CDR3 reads TGTGCCAGCAGCCAAGTAAAGGGACTAAGCTCTGGAAACACCATATATTTT. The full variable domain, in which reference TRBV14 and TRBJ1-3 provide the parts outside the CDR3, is EAGVTQFPSHSVIEKGQTVTLRCDPISGHDNLYWYRRVMGKEIKFLLHFVKESKQDESGMPNNRFLAERTGGTYSTLKVQPAELEDSGVYFCASSQVKGLSSGNTIYFGEGSWLTVV.

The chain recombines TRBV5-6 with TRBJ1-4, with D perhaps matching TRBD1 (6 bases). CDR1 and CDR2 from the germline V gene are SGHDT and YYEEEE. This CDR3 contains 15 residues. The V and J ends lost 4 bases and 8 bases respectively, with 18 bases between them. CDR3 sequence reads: CASSPGASYREKLFF. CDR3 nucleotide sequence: TGTGCCAGCAGCCCAGGGGCCTCCTATCGAGAAAAACTGTTTTTT. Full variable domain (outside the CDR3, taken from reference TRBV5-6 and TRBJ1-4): DAGVTQSPTHLIKTRGQQVTLRCSPKSGHDTVSWYQQALGQGPQFIFQYYEEEERQRGNFPDRFSGHQFPNYSSELNVNALLLGDSALYLCASSPGASYREKLFFGSGTQLSVL.

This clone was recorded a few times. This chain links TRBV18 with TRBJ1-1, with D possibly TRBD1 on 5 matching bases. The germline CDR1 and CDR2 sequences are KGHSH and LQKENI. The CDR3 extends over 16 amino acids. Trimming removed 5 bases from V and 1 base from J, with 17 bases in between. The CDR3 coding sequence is TGTGCCAGCTCAAAAAGCACATTGGACAAGAACACTGAAGCTTTCTTT. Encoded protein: CASSKSTLDKNTEAFF.

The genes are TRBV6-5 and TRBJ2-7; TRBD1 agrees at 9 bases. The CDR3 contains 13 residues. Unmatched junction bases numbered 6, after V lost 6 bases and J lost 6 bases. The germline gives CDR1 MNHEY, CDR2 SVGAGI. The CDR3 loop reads CASRATGGPEQYF. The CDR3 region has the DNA TGTGCCAGCAGGGCCACAGGGGGCCCCGAGCAGTACTTC.

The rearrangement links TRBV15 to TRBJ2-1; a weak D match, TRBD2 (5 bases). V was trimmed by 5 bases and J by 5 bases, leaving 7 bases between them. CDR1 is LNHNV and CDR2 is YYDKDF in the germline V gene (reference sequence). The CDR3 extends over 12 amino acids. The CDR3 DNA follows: TGTGCCACCAGCGAGGAGGACAATGAGCAGTTCTTC. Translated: CATSEEDNEQFF.

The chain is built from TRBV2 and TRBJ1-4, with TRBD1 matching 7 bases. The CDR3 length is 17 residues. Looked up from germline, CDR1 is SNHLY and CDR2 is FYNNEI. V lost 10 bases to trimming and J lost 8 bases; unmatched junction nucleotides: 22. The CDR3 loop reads CATRPGQRTTGGEKLFF. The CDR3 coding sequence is TGTGCCACCCGACCGGGACAGCGAACCACCGGAGGAGAAAAACTGTTTTTT. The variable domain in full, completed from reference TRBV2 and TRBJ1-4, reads EPEVTQTPSHQVTQMGQEVILRCVPISNHLYFYWYRQILGQKVEFLVSFYNNEISEKSEIFDDQFSVERPDGSNFTLKIRSTKLEDSAMYFCATRPGQRTTGGEKLFFGSGTQLSVL.

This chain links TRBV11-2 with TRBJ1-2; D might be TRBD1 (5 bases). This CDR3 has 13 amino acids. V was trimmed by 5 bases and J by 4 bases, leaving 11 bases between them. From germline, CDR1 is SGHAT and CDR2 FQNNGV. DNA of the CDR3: TGTGCCAGCAGCCCGACAGTCAGCTATGGCTACACCTTC. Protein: CASSPTVSYGYTF. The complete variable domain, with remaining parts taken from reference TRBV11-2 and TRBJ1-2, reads EAGVAQSPRYKIIEKRQSVAFWCNPISGHATLYWYQQILGQGPKLLIQFQNNGVVDDSQLPKDRFSAERLKGVDSTLKIQPAKLEDSAVYLCASSPTVSYGYTFGSGTRLTVV.

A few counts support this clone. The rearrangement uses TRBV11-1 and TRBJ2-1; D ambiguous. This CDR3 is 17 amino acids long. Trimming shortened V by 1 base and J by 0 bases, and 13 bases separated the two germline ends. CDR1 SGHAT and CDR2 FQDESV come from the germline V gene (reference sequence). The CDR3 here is CASSLERGASSYNEQFF. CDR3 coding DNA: TGTGCCAGCAGCTTAGAAAGAGGCGCGAGCTCCTACAATGAGCAGTTCTTC.

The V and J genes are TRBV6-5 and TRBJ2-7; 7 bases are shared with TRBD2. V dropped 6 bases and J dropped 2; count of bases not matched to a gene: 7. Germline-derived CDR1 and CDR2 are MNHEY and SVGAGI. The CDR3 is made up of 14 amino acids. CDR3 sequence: CASSRGLGAYEQYF. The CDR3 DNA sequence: TGTGCCAGCAGCCGAGGACTAGGAGCCTACGAGCAGTACTTC.

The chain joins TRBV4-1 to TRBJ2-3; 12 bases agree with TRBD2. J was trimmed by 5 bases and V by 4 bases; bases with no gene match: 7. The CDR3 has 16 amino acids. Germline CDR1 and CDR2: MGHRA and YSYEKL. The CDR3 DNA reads TGCGCCAGCAGCCTATCGACTAGCGGGAGTCAAGATACGCAGTATTTT. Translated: CASSLSTSGSQDTQYF.

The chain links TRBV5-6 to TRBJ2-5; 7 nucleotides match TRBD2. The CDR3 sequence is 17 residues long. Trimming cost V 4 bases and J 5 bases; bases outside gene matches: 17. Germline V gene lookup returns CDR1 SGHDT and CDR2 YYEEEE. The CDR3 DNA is TGTGCCAGCAGCGGCGGCGCTGGCGGGAGAAGGGCGGAGACCCAGTACTTC. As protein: CASSGGAGGRRAETQYF.

CDR3 DNA: TGCGCCAGCAGCCCTCGGACTAGCGGAGGGTACGAGCAGTACTTC. It codes for CASSPRTSGGYEQYF. The V and J genes are TRBV5-1 and TRBJ2-5; 10 bases align to TRBD2. The J call may not be correct, given that the DNA end is closer to TRBJ2-7. The CDR3 contains 15 residues. Germline CDR1 reads SGHRS; CDR2 reads YFSETQ.

As DNA, the CDR3 is TGTGCCAGCAGTGAACAGGGTGACACTGAAGCTTTCTTT. This codes for CASSEQGDTEAFF. The chain combines TRBV2 with TRBJ1-1; D is possibly TRBD1 (5 bases). Trimming cost V 2 bases and J 3 bases, with 7 bases left between them. This CDR3 region has 13 residues. The germline V gene encodes CDR1 SNHLY and CDR2 FYNNEI.

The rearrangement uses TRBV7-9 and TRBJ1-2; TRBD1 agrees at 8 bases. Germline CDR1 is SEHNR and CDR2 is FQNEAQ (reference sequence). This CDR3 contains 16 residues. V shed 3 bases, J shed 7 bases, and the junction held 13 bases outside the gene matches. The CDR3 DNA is TGTGCCAGCAGCTTGACGGGGTCGCAGGGGGCGCCTGGCTACACCTTC. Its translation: CASSLTGSQGAPGYTF.

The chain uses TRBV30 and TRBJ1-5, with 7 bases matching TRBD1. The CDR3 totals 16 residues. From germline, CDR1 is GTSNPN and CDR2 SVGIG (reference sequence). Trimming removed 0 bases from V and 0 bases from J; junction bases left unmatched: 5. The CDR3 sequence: CAWSVGTAYSNQPQHF. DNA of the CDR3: TGTGCCTGGAGTGTAGGGACAGCCTATAGCAATCAGCCCCAGCATTTT.

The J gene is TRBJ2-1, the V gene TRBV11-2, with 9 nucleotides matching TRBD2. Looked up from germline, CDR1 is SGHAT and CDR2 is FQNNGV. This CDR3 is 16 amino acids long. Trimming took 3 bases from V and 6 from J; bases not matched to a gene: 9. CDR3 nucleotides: TGTGCCAGCAGCTTGCGGCGGGAGGGCGGCCTCAATGAGCAGTTCTTC. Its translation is CASSLRREGGLNEQFF.

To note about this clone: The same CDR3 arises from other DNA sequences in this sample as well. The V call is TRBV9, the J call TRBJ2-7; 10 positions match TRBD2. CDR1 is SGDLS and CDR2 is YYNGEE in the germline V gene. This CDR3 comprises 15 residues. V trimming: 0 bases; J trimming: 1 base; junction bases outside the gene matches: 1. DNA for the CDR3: TGTGCCAGCAGCGTAGGGACTAGCGGTTCCTACGAGCAGTACTTC. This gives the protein CASSVGTSGSYEQYF. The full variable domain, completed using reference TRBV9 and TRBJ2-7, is DSGVTQTPKHLITATGQRVTLRCSPRSGDLSVYWYQQSLDQGLQFLIQYYNGEERAKGNILERFSAQQFPDLHSELNLSSLELGDSALYFCASSVGTSGSYEQYFGPGTRLTVT.

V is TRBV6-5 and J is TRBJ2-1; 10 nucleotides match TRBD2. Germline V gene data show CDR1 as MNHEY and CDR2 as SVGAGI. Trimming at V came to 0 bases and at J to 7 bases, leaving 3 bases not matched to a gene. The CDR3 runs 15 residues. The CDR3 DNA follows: TGTGCCAGCAGTTACTCAACTAGCGGGACGAATGAGCAGTTCTTC. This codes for CASSYSTSGTNEQFF.

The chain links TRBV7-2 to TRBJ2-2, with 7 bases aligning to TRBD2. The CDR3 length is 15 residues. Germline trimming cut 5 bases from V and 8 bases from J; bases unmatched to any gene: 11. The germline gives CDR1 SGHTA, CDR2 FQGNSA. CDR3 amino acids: CASSPLGGLNGELFF. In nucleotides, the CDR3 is TGTGCCAGCAGCCCCCTGGGAGGGCTAAATGGGGAGCTGTTTTTT.

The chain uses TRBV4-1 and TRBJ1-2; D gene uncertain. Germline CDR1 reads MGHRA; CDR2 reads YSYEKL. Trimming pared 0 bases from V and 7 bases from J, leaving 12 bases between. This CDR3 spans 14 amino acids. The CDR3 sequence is CASSQEIQAGGYTF. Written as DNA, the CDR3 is TGCGCCAGCAGCCAAGAGATCCAGGCTGGTGGCTACACCTTC.

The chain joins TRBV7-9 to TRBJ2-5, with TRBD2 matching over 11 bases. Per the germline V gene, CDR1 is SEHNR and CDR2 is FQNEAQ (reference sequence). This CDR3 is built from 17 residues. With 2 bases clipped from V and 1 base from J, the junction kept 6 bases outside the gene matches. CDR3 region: CASSLFLTSGTQETQYF. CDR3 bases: TGTGCCAGCAGCTTATTTCTGACTAGCGGGACCCAAGAGACCCAGTACTTC.

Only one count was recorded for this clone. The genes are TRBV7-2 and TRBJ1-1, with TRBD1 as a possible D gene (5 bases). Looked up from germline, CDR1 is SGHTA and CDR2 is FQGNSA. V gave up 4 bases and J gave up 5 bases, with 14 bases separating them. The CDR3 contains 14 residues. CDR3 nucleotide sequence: TGTGCCAGCAGCTCCCCCGGTGGGGGGACTGAAGCTTTCTTT. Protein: CASSSPGGGTEAFF.

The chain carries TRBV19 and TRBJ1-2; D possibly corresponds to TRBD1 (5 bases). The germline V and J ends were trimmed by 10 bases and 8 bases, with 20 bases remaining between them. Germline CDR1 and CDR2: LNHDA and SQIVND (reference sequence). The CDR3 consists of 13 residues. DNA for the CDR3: TGTGCCACCCTCGACAGCTCAGGAAGAGGCTACACCTTC. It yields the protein CATLDSSGRGYTF. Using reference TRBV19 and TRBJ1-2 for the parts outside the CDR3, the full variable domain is DGGITQSPKYLFRKEGQNVTLSCEQNLNHDAMYWYRQDPGQGLRLIYYSQIVNDFQKGDIAEGYSVSREKKESFPLTVTSAQKNPTAFYLCATLDSSGRGYTFGSGTRLTVV.

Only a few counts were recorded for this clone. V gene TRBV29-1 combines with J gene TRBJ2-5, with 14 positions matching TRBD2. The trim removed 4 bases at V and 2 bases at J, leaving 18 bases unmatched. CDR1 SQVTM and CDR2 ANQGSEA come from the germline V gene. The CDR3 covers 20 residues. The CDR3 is CSVVGGLAGVGARAQETQYF. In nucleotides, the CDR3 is TGCAGCGTTGTGGGGGGACTAGCGGGAGTCGGAGCTAGGGCACAAGAGACCCAGTACTTC.

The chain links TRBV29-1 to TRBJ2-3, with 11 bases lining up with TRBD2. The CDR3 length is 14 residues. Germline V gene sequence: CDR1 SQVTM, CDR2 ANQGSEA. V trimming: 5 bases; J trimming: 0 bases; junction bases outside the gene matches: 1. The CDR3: CSVRTSGSTDTQYF. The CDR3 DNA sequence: TGCAGCGTTCGGACTAGCGGGAGCACAGATACGCAGTATTTT.

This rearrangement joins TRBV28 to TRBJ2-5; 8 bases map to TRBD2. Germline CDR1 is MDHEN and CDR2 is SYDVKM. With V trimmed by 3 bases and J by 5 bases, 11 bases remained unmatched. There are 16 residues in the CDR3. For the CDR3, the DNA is TGTGCCAGCAGTTTCGGCGCGGGAGGAGGGTTCGAGACCCAGTACTTC. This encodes CASSFGAGGGFETQYF.

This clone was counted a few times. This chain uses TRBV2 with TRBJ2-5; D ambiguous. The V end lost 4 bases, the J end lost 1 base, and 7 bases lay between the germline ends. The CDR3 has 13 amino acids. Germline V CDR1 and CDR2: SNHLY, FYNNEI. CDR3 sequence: CASSVESQETQYF. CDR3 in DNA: TGTGCCAGCAGTGTTGAGAGCCAAGAGACCCAGTACTTC.

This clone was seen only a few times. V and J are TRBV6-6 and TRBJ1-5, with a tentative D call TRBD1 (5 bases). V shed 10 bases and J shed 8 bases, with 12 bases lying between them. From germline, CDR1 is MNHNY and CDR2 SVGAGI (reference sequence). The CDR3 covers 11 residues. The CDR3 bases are TGTGCCACCGGGGGTGCAGAGCCCCAGCATTTT. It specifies CATGGAEPQHF.

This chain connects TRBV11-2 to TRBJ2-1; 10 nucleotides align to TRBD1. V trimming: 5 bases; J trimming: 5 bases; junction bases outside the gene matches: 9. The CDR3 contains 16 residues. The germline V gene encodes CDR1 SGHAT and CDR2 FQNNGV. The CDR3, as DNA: TGTGCCAGCAGCGGAGTGGGGACAGGGGTCAACAATGAGCAGTTCTTC. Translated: CASSGVGTGVNNEQFF. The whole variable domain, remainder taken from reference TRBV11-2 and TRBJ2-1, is EAGVAQSPRYKIIEKRQSVAFWCNPISGHATLYWYQQILGQGPKLLIQFQNNGVVDDSQLPKDRFSAERLKGVDSTLKIQPAKLEDSAVYLCASSGVGTGVNNEQFFGPGTRLTVL.

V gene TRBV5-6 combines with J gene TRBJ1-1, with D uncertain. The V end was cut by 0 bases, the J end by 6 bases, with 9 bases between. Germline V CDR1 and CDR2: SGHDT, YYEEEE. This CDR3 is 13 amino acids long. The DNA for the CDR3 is TGTGCCAGCAGCTTGGGACAAAGTCCTGAAGCTTTCTTT. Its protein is CASSLGQSPEAFF.

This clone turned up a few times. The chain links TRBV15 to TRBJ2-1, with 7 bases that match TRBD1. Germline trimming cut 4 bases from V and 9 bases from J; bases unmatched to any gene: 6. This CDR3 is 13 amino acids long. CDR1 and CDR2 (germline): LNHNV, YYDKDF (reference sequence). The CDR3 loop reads CATSTQQGTEQFF. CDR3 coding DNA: TGTGCCACCAGCACTCAACAGGGGACTGAGCAGTTCTTC.